A single T cell receptor beta chain is shown here with its context. Its antigen is not known. The primer mix had 60 Vbeta and 13 Jbeta primers. Clones were sequenced by immunoSEQ multiplex PCR, and TCRdb holds only the in-frame ones, with some missing. Found here are about 120,000 clones, roughly 78% of them singletons; the top ten hold approximately 3.8%. This entry is derived from a study of cytomegalovirus exposure and HLA in healthy donors. Study context: Within the Caucasian-associated ancestry cluster were roughly 81% of the 300 to 450 genotyped donors. Broader study findings: TCR association rates varied by HLA locus in a later analysis, with DRB1 highest and HLA-C lowest. The dataset shows that most TCR sequences were rare, while some public TCRs occurred in many donors.

The CDR3 loop spans 17 amino acids. The trim removed 1 base at V and 3 bases at J, leaving 7 bases unmatched. Germline V gives CDR1 KGHSH, CDR2 LQKENI. The sequenced sample was PBMCs. The genes are TRBV18 and TRBJ2-7; 12 bases are a match to TRBD2. This sequence originates from a man aged 25 to 40 in good health and CMV-seronegative. For the CDR3, the DNA is TGTGCCAGCTCACCACTTACTAGCGGGGGGTCCTTCTACGAGCAGTACTTC. Its protein product is CASSPLTSGGSFYEQYF.